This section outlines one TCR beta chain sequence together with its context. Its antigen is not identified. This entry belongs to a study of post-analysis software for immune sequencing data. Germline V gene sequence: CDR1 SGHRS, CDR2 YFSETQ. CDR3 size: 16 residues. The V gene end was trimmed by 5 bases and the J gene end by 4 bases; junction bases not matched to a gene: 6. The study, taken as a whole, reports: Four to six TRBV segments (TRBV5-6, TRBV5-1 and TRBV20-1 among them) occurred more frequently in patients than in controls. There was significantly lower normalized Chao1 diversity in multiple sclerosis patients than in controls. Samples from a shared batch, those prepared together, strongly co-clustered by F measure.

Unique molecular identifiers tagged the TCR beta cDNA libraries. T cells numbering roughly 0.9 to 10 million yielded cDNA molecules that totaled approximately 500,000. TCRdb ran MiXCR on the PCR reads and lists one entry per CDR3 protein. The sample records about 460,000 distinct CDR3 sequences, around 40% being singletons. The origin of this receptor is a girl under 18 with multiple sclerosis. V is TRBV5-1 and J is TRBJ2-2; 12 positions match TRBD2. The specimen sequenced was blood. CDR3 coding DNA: TGCGCCAGCAGTCAGTCTAGCGGGAGGGCCACCGGGGAGCTGTTTTTT. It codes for CASSQSSGRATGELFF.